One and the same sample provided the 19 T cell receptor beta chains below, sequenced in a study of blood T cell repertoires in COVID-19. The protocol was immunoSEQ multiplex PCR, while the TCRdb copy is restricted to in-frame clones and leaves out a portion. The table lists about 200,000 clones, 85% to 95% of them singletons. The sample taken for sequencing was peripheral blood. The receptor source for this set is a man younger than 40 with COVID-19, enrolled during active disease.

The genes are TRBV5-1 and TRBJ2-3; TRBD2 might be the D (7 bases). This CDR3 is 17 amino acids long. Germline CDR1 reads SGHRS; CDR2 reads YFSETQ. V lost 2 bases and J lost 6, with 22 bases in between. CDR3 DNA: TGCGCCAGCAGCTTTGGCGGGGGCGGGAGTTCACCGGATACGCAGTATTTT. This encodes CASSFGGGGSSPDTQYF. Combining the CDR3 with reference TRBV5-1 and TRBJ2-3 gives the whole variable domain KAGVTQTPRYLIKTRGQQVTLSCSPISGHRSVSWYQQTPGQGLQFLFEYFSETQRNKGNFPGRFSGRQFSNSRSEMNVSTLELGDSALYLCASSFGGGGSSPDTQYFGPGTRLTVL.

This rearrangement joins TRBV21-1 to TRBJ2-4; TRBD1 is the table's D call, not checked against the DNA. TRBV21-1 is recorded as a pseudogene. There are 17 residues in the CDR3. DNA of the CDR3: TGTGCCAGCAGCATGGGGAGACAGGGGGCGGCCAAAAACATTCAGTACTTC. This sequence encodes CASSMGRQGAAKNIQYF.

The chain carries TRBV23-1 and TRBJ2-6; D uncertain. Being an ORF, TRBV23-1 has a function that is uncertain. The CDR3 has 16 residues. V lost 3 bases, J lost 0 bases, and 9 bases lay in between. This chain's CDR3 is CASSQPVLSGANVLTF. As DNA, the CDR3 is TGCGCCAGCAGTCAGCCGGTACTCTCTGGGGCCAACGTCCTGACTTTC.

The rearrangement uses TRBV6-5 and TRBJ2-7; D possibly corresponds to TRBD1 (6 bases). This CDR3 has 14 amino acids. V was cut by 6 bases and J by 7 bases, with 19 bases left in between. Germline lookup yields CDR1 MNHEY and CDR2 SVGAGI. The CDR3 region has the DNA TGTGCCAGCAGCCCACGGGACACGGATAATGAGCAGTACTTC. Translated, it gives CASSPRDTDNEQYF.

The V call is TRBV5-5, the J call TRBJ1-6; 10 nucleotides align to TRBD1. The germline gives CDR1 SGHKS, CDR2 YYEKEE (reference sequence). This CDR3 has 17 residues. Germline trimming cut 1 base from V and 6 bases from J; bases unmatched to any gene: 7. CDR3 bases: TGTGCCAGCAGCTTGTCCGGGACAGGGGTCCCTAATTCACCCCTCCACTTT. Translating gives CASSLSGTGVPNSPLHF.

The V gene is TRBV9, the J gene TRBJ1-2; 12 positions match TRBD1. Unmatched junction bases numbered 7, after V lost 1 base and J lost 12 bases. The CDR3 is 14 residues long. Germline CDR1 SGDLS, CDR2 YYNGEE. The CDR3 coding sequence is TGTGCCAGCAGCGTAAATGGGGGACAGGGGGCGCACACCTTC. Translated: CASSVNGGQGAHTF.

V is TRBV5-1 and J is TRBJ1-1, with D tentatively TRBD1 (6 bases). This CDR3 is built from 18 residues. The germline gives CDR1 SGHRS, CDR2 YFSETQ. V lost 0 bases and J 9 bases, leaving 27 bases between the germline ends. In nucleotides, the CDR3 is TGCGCCAGCAGCTTGGAACAGGGTTTTTTCTCTCACTCTCCCAAAGCTTTCTTT. Encoded protein: CASSLEQGFFSHSPKAFF.

This sequence joins TRBV4-1 and TRBJ1-6; the D is unclear. The germline CDR1 and CDR2 sequences are MGHRA and YSYEKL. This CDR3 is 15 amino acids long. V was clipped by 0 bases and J by 7 bases, with 10 bases between them. The CDR3 nucleotides read TGCGCCAGCAGCCAAGATAGATACGAAAATTCACCCCTCCACTTT. Amino acid sequence: CASSQDRYENSPLHF.

The chain recombines TRBV27 with TRBJ1-4, with 8 bases matching TRBD1. CDR3 length: 14 amino acids. After removal of 5 bases from V and 8 bases from J, the junction contained 7 bases not matched to a gene. Germline values: CDR1 MNHEY, CDR2 SMNVEV (reference sequence). CDR3 DNA sequence: TGTGCCAGCAGTCTCCGACAGGGGATCGAAAAACTGTTTTTT. It codes for CASSLRQGIEKLFF.

The chain links TRBV18 to TRBJ2-5; 11 bases fit TRBD2. CDR3 size: 16 residues. After removal of 5 bases from V and 4 bases from J, the junction contained 9 bases not matched to a gene. Germline loops: CDR1 KGHSH, CDR2 LQKENI. The CDR3 nucleotides read TGTGCCAGCTCATCAAAGCTAGCGGGGGGAGGAGAGACCCAGTACTTC. Amino acid sequence: CASSSKLAGGGETQYF.

The chain recombines TRBV4-2 with TRBJ2-3; TRBD2 aligns across 8 bases. Per the germline V gene, CDR1 is LGHNA and CDR2 is YNFKEQ. This CDR3 is built from 16 residues. V gave up 1 base and J gave up 1 base; unmatched junction bases: 4. The CDR3 DNA is TGTGCCAGCAGCCAAGCCCATAGCGGGGGCACAGATACGCAGTATTTT. Translation gives CASSQAHSGGTDTQYF.

V gene TRBV6-5 combines with J gene TRBJ2-7, with 7 bases identical to TRBD1. Germline assignment: CDR1 MNHEY and CDR2 SVGAGI. The CDR3 runs to 13 residues. V shed 6 bases, J shed 5 bases, and the junction held 7 bases outside the gene matches. Here the CDR3 DNA reads TGTGCCAGCAGCCAATTGACAGGGAACGAGCAGTACTTC. It yields the protein CASSQLTGNEQYF.

This rearrangement joins TRBV24-1 to TRBJ2-3, with 7 nucleotides matching TRBD1. Germline CDR1 is KGHDR and CDR2 is SFDVKD. The CDR3 loop spans 15 amino acids. V trimming: 3 bases; J trimming: 2 bases; junction bases outside the gene matches: 4. The CDR3 DNA follows: TGTGCCACCAGTGATACGACAGGGCCCACAGATACGCAGTATTTT. Its protein is CATSDTTGPTDTQYF.

The CDR3 spells CSVEVAGVLTYNEQFF. The CDR3 nucleotides read TGCAGCGTTGAAGTTGCGGGGGTACTAACCTACAATGAGCAGTTCTTC. The chain links TRBV29-1 to TRBJ2-1; TRBD2 matches 7 bases. The CDR3 runs to 16 residues. Germline CDR1 is SQVTM and CDR2 is ANQGSEA. Trimming removed 1 base from V and 2 bases from J; junction bases left unmatched: 8.

The gene calls are TRBV5-6 and TRBJ2-6; maybe TRBD1 (5 bases). Germline V gene data show CDR1 as SGHDT and CDR2 as YYEEEE. Trimming left V 2 bases short and J 0 bases short, with 12 bases between. The CDR3 sequence is 17 residues long. The CDR3 spells CASSFEGVPSGANVLTF. The CDR3 nucleotides are TGTGCCAGCAGCTTCGAAGGGGTCCCCTCTGGGGCCAACGTCCTGACTTTC.

This clone was recorded only once. The chain recombines TRBV6-1 with TRBJ2-5, with TRBD2 matching 13 bases. Looked up from germline, CDR1 is MNHNS and CDR2 is SASEGT. V was clipped by 4 bases and J by 0 bases; unmatched bases: 2. CDR3 length: 16 residues. The CDR3 here is CASSGLAGGYQETQYF. For the CDR3, the DNA is TGTGCCAGCAGTGGACTAGCGGGGGGTTACCAAGAGACCCAGTACTTC.

The chain combines TRBV27 with TRBJ1-1; D is perhaps TRBD1 (5 bases). The CDR3 has 13 amino acids. Deletions cut 2 bases from V and 5 bases from J, with 9 bases between. Germline V CDR1 and CDR2: MNHEY, SMNVEV (reference sequence). The CDR3 sequence is CASSLDQGTEAFF. The CDR3 nucleotides are TGTGCCAGCAGTTTAGATCAGGGAACTGAAGCTTTCTTT.

The chain carries TRBV12-2 and TRBJ2-7; the D segment call TRBD1 is taken from the table without a DNA check. TRBV12-2 is reported as a pseudogene. The CDR3 has 14 residues. Here the CDR3 reads CASRLSSTGGEQYF. The CDR3 bases are TGTGCAAGTCGCTTATCGTCTACAGGGGGTGAGCAGTACTTC.

V gene TRBV11-2 combines with J gene TRBJ2-5, with 7 bases fitting TRBD1. V shed 5 bases, J shed 2 bases, and the junction held 5 bases outside the gene matches. The germline gives CDR1 SGHAT, CDR2 FQNNGV. This CDR3 region has 14 residues. The CDR3 nucleotides read TGTGCCAGCAGCGACCGGGACAGACAAGAGACCCAGTACTTC. Protein: CASSDRDRQETQYF. The full variable domain, completed using reference TRBV11-2 and TRBJ2-5, is EAGVAQSPRYKIIEKRQSVAFWCNPISGHATLYWYQQILGQGPKLLIQFQNNGVVDDSQLPKDRFSAERLKGVDSTLKIQPAKLEDSAVYLCASSDRDRQETQYFGPGTRLLVL.